These T cell receptor beta chains were read from a single sample in a study of identical twins. Via MiXCR, TCRdb re-called the 5' RACE reads, giving one row per CDR3 protein. This sample has 200,000 to 250,000 distinct CDR3 sequences, with about 6.7% found just once. These records were also assigned to another study, of T cells expressing NK-cell markers.

The sequenced sample consisted of CD8+ T cells sorted from blood. The receptor source for this set is a woman between 18 and 29 years old in good health. The CDR3 runs from the conserved cysteine through the conserved F or W. Each record gives: J gene, D gene, clone size, V gene, CDR3 DNA, CDR3 protein. D genes are given only for firm matches. Only some rows state a clone size, as once, few, many or a class for expanded clones.

TRBJ2-2	TRBD1	-	TRBV9	TGTGCCAGCAGCGTTATTTCTGGGACAGGGGGCGGGGAGCTGTTTTTT	CASSVISGTGGGELFF
TRBJ2-1	-	-	TRBV5-6	TGTGCCAGCAGCTTGGACCTAAATAGAGGCAATGAGCAGTTCTTC	CASSLDLNRGNEQFF
TRBJ2-2	-	many	TRBV15	TGTGCCACTTCTGCTAGGCGGGACGGGGAGCTGTTTTTT	CATSARRDGELFF
TRBJ1-2	-	few	TRBV3-1	TGTGCCAGCAGCCCTCAGGGAGGAGTCTATGGCTACACCTTC	CASSPQGGVYGYTF
TRBJ2-7	-	-	TRBV4-1	TGCGCCAGCAGCCAGGGGACCGATGGAGATACGGAGTACTTC	CASSQGTDGDTEYF
TRBJ1-4	-	few	TRBV27	TGTGCCAGCAGTTCGTTCCCCTCGAGAAATGAAAAACTGTTTTTT	CASSSFPSRNEKLFF
TRBJ2-1	TRBD1	many	TRBV4-3	TGCGCCAGCAGCCAAAGGACAGGCGCCAATCGCGAGCAGTTCTTC	CASSQRTGANREQFF
TRBJ1-5	TRBD1	many	TRBV13	TGTGCCAGCAGCTTCGGGACAGGGGGAAATCAGCCCCAGCATTTT	CASSFGTGGNQPQHF
TRBJ2-1	TRBD2	many	TRBV25-1	TGTGCCAGCCTAGCGGGGGGGCGTTACAATGAGCAGTTCTTC	CASLAGGRYNEQFF
TRBJ1-1	-	once	TRBV7-9	TGTGCCAGCAGCTCAACGGAGGGACGAGCTGAAGCTTTCTTT	CASSSTEGRAEAFF
TRBJ2-2	TRBD1	many	TRBV20-1	TGCAGTGCTAGAGATCCCAGACAGGGAGATACCGGGGAGCTGTTTTTT	CSARDPRQGDTGELFF
TRBJ1-1	-	few	TRBV7-9	TGTGCCAGCAGCTTAGCTGGTAGTGGTCCCCTGAACACTGAAGCTTTCTTT	CASSLAGSGPLNTEAFF
TRBJ1-1	-	few	TRBV29-1	TGCAGCGTTTTGAAGGGGAACACTGAAGCTTTCTTT	CSVLKGNTEAFF
TRBJ2-7	-	-	TRBV2	TGTGCCAGCAGTGAAGCGACGTACTACGAGCAGTACTTC	CASSEATYYEQYF
TRBJ1-1	-	few	TRBV13	TGTGCCAGCAGCTTTTGGGGGGTAGCGGACACTGAAGCTTTCTTT	CASSFWGVADTEAFF
TRBJ1-1	-	many	TRBV12-3/TRBV12-4	TGTGCCAGCACCCGGCTCATGGCTGAAGCTTTCTTT	CASTRLMAEAFF
TRBJ2-7	-	few	TRBV11-2	TGTGCCAGCAGCGCAGCCTCCGGACCTCTCTACGAGCAGTACTTC	CASSAASGPLYEQYF
TRBJ1-4	-	-	TRBV9	TGTGCCAGCTCTCGATGGACAACTAATGAAAAACTGTTTTTT	CASSRWTTNEKLFF
TRBJ2-2	-	-	TRBV12-3/TRBV12-4	TGTGCCAGCAGTTTCGGGCCCACCGGGGAGCTGTTTTTT	CASSFGPTGELFF
TRBJ1-5	-	few	TRBV5-6	TGTGCCAGCAGCAAGGGATGGGGTCAGCCCCAGCATTTT	CASSKGWGQPQHF
TRBJ1-1	-	-	TRBV7-9	TGTGCCAGCAGCTCACCCCCTGGCAGAACTGAAGCTTTCTTT	CASSSPPGRTEAFF
TRBJ2-7	TRBD1	many	TRBV4-3	TGCGCCAGCAGCCTGCGGACAGGGGACTACGAGCAGTACTTC	CASSLRTGDYEQYF
TRBJ1-6	TRBD1	many	TRBV6-5	TGTGCCAGCAGTTTTACAGGGGAGTCCTATAATTCACCCCTCCACTTT	CASSFTGESYNSPLHF
TRBJ1-2	-	few	TRBV7-8	TGTGCCAGCAGCTTAATGGACATACACGGTGACTATGGCTACACCTTC	CASSLMDIHGDYGYTF
TRBJ2-1	TRBD2	-	TRBV20-1	TGCAGTGCCAGTGGGACTAGCGGAACTTATAACTACAATGAGCAGTTCTTC	CSASGTSGTYNYNEQFF
TRBJ2-1	TRBD2	many	TRBV3-1	TGTGCCAGCAGCCAGGCTAGCGGGAGCTCCTACAATGAGCAGTTCTTC	CASSQASGSSYNEQFF
TRBJ2-4	-	many	TRBV12-3/TRBV12-4	TGTGCCAGCAGTTTAGGTCCTAGTACCATTCAGTACTTC	CASSLGPSTIQYF
TRBJ1-1	-	many	TRBV27	TGTGCCAGCAGTTTATTCGGGGGGAACACTGAAGCTTTCTTT	CASSLFGGNTEAFF
TRBJ2-1	TRBD1	-	TRBV5-4	TGTGCCAGCAGCGGAACAGGGGTACAGACCTACAATGAGCAGTTCTTC	CASSGTGVQTYNEQFF
TRBJ2-7	-	many	TRBV5-1	TGCGCCAGCAGAGCTACAGAATTCTACGAGCAGTACTTC	CASRATEFYEQYF
TRBJ2-7	-	-	TRBV7-9	TGTGCCAGCAGGCCCCAGGACAGCTACGAGCAGTACTTC	CASRPQDSYEQYF
TRBJ2-2	-	-	TRBV5-1	TGCGCCAGCAGCTTGGAAGGGAGGACCGGGGAGCTGTTTTTT	CASSLEGRTGELFF
TRBJ2-1	TRBD2	many	TRBV20-1	TGCAGTGCTAGAGATATTGGCGGGAGGTTCGATGAGCAGTTCTTC	CSARDIGGRFDEQFF
TRBJ1-4	-	many	TRBV2	TGTGCCAGCACTCAGATTCATCACAGACATGCTAACGAAAAACTGTTTTTT	CASTQIHHRHANEKLFF
TRBJ1-5	TRBD1	few	TRBV12-3/TRBV12-4	TGTGCCAGCAGCTATGGGACAGATAGCAATCAGCCCCAGCATTTT	CASSYGTDSNQPQHF
TRBJ2-3	-	few	TRBV7-9	TGTGCCAGCAGCTCAAAGTACGTTTCGACAGATACGCAGTATTTT	CASSSKYVSTDTQYF
TRBJ1-1	-	-	TRBV30	TGTGCCTGGACTCGGACAGCTTCAAACACTGAAGCTTTCTTT	CAWTRTASNTEAFF
TRBJ1-2	-	few	TRBV2	TGTGCCAGCCGGGCTAACTATGGCTACACCTTC	CASRANYGYTF
TRBJ1-3	-	many	TRBV4-3	TGCGCCAGCAGCCAAGATGGGGGTGAGGGGAACACCATATATTTT	CASSQDGGEGNTIYF
TRBJ2-7	-	few	TRBV27	TGTGCCAGCAGTTTTGGAGGGGTCGAGCAGTACTTC	CASSFGGVEQYF
TRBJ2-2	-	-	TRBV10-3	TGTGCCATAGACAGGGCGCGGGGCACCGGGGGGCTGTTTTTT	CAIDRARGTGGLFF
TRBJ2-7	-	-	TRBV19	TGTGCCAGTAGTAATCCAGTCTCGTACGAGCAGTACTTC	CASSNPVSYEQYF
TRBJ2-2	-	many	TRBV5-6	TGTGCCAGCAGCTTGGGAGGAGCCGGGGAGCTGTTTTTT	CASSLGGAGELFF
TRBJ2-7	-	-	TRBV27	TGTGCCGTGAGAGGGGGGATATCTGAGCAGTACTTC	CAVRGGISEQYF
TRBJ2-1	TRBD2	-	TRBV10-3	TGTGCCATCACCGAAAAAGGCCCCGGAGCCATTCGACTAGCGGGAGACACCTACAATGAGCAGTTCTTC	CAITEKGPGAIRLAGDTYNEQFF
TRBJ1-1	-	-	TRBV7-9	TGTGCTTTCTCCGGCACCCCCTCTCCCGCTTTCTTT	CAFSGTPSPAFF
TRBJ2-5	TRBD2	many	TRBV4-3	TGCGCCAGCAGCCGACCAGCGGGAGGAGGTTTTGAAGAGACCCAGTACTTC	CASSRPAGGGFEETQYF
TRBJ2-2	TRBD2	few	TRBV4-1	TGCGCCAGCCGAGAGAAGCGGGAGAAAACCGGGGAGCTGTTTTTT	CASREKREKTGELFF
TRBJ2-1	-	-	TRBV5-1	TGCGCCAGCAGCTTTATTGCCCTCGTCTCCTACAATGAGCAGTTCTTC	CASSFIALVSYNEQFF
TRBJ2-3	TRBD1	few	TRBV5-1	TGCGCCAGCAGCTTGGCCGGGACAGGGGTTGGAGATACGCAGTATTTT	CASSLAGTGVGDTQYF
TRBJ1-1	-	-	TRBV29-1	TGCAGCGGCCAACAGGGGAACACTGAAGCTTTCTTT	CSGQQGNTEAFF
TRBJ1-1	-	many	TRBV15	TGTGCCACCAGCAGAGACAGGGCCACTGAAGCTTTCTTT	CATSRDRATEAFF